The clone carrying this T cell receptor (beta chain) was detected ten times or more. The antigen remains unidentified. Whoever was chosen for sequencing had shown CD8+CD57+ cell expansion by flow cytometry. Germline V gene sequence: CDR1 LGHNA, CDR2 YNFKEQ. The CDR3 extends over 12 amino acids. Trimming removed 4 bases at V and 2 bases at J, with 5 bases between. This record belongs to a study of CD8+CD57+ T cells in acquired aplastic anemia. On the study more broadly: Sorted cells (CD4+ and CD8+) yielded DNA amounts that averaged around 3.1 ug.

Genomic DNA constituted the template upon which TCR beta VDJ and CDR3 profiling was performed. From the reads, TCRdb called clonotypes with MiXCR, one entry per CDR3 protein. The top ten hold more than 2.5% of the sample, which has 120,000 or so distinct CDR3 sequences, over 30% seen once. Findings and caveats of the study: In common between the patients and the controls were around 30 CD8+ CDR3 sequences.

This receptor was taken from a human donor with aplastic anemia. The sample was sorted CD4+, CD8+, or CD8+CD57+ T cells (not recorded which) from PBMCs. V is TRBV4-2 and J is TRBJ1-2, with D unclear. The CDR3 DNA reads as TGTGCCAGCAGCCGTGAGAACTATGGCTACACCTTC. Translation gives CASSRENYGYTF.